The TCR beta chain under discussion was sequenced for a study of blood T cell repertoires in COVID-19. Study at large: Samples representing acute and convalescent COVID-19 were sourced from the United States, Italy and Spain. Sources were T cells, B-cell-depleted T cells, or PBMCs; the material itself was cDNA or gDNA.

CDR1 is SNHLY, CDR2 FYNNEI, per germline. The length of the CDR3 is 12 residues. The ends were cut back, 6 bases at V and 0 bases at J, with 4 bases in the middle. This clone showed up just once. In the study's own analysis: Estimation of nucleated cell counts relied on the amplification of reference gene primers. Sequencing used immunoSEQ multiplex PCR; TCRdb keeps in-frame clones, though not all of them. V, J and clone size were drawn from that table, and D and trimming were deduced from the DNA. The sample includes 8,800 or so clones, approximately 84% of them seen just once. This chain joins TRBV2 and TRBJ2-3, with no clear D. The clonotype comes from a human donor in a cohort sampled during active COVID-19. The sample taken for sequencing was peripheral blood. As DNA, the CDR3 is TGTGCCAGCAGCCCTAGCACAGATACGCAGTATTTT. It yields the protein CASSPSTDTQYF. The variable domain in full, with the rest retrieved from reference TRBV2 and TRBJ2-3, is EPEVTQTPSHQVTQMGQEVILRCVPISNHLYFYWYRQILGQKVEFLVSFYNNEISEKSEIFDDQFSVERPDGSNFTLKIRSTKLEDSAMYFCASSPSTDTQYFGPGTRLTVL.